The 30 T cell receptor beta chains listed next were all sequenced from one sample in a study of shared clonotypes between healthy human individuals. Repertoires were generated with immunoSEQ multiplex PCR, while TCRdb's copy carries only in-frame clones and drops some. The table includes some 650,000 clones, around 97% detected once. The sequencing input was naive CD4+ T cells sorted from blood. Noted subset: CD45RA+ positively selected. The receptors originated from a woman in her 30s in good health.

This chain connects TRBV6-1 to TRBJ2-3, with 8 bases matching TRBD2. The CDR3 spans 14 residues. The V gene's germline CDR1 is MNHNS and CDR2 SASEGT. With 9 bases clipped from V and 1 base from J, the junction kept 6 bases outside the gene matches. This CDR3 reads CASETSARTDTQYF. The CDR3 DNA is TGTGCCAGTGAGACTAGCGCCCGCACAGATACGCAGTATTTT.

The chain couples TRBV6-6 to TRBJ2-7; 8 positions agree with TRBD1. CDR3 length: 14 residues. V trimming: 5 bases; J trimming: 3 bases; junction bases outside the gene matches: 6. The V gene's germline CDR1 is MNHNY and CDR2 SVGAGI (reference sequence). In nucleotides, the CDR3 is TGTGCCAGCAGTAAAGACAGGGGTTTCTACGAGCAGTACTTC. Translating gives CASSKDRGFYEQYF.

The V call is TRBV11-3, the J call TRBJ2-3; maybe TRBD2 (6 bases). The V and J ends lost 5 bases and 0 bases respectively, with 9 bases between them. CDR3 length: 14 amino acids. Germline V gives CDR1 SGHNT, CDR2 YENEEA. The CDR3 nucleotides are TGTGCCAGCAGCATAAGCGGGAGCACAGATACGCAGTATTTT. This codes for CASSISGSTDTQYF.

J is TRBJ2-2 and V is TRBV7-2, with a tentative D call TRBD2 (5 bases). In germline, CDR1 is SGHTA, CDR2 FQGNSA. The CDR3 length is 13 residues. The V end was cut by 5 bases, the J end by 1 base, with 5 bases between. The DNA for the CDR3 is TGTGCCAGCAGCGCGGGGAACACCGGGGAGCTGTTTTTT. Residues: CASSAGNTGELFF.

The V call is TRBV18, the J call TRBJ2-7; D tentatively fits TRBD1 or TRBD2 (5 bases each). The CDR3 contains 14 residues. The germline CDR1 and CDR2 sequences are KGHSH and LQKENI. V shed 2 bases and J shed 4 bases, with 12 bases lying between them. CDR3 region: CASSPGGARYEQYF. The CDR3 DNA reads TGTGCCAGCTCACCAGGGGGAGCACGATACGAGCAGTACTTC.

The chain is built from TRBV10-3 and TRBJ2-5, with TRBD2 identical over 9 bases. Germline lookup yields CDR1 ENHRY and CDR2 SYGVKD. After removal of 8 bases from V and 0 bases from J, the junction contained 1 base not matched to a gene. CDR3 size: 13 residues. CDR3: CAIASGNQETQYF. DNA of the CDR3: TGTGCCATCGCTAGCGGGAACCAAGAGACCCAGTACTTC.

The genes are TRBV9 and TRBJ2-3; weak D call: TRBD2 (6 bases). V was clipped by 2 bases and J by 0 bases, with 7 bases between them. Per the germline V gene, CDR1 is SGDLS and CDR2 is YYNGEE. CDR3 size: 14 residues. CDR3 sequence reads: CASSVTSSTDTQYF. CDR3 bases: TGTGCCAGCAGCGTTACTAGCAGCACAGATACGCAGTATTTT.

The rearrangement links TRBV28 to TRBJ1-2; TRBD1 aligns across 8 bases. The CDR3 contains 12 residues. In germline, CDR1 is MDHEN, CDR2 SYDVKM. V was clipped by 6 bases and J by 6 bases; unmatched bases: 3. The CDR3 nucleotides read TGTGCCAGCAGGTGGACAGGGAATGGCTACACCTTC. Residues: CASRWTGNGYTF.

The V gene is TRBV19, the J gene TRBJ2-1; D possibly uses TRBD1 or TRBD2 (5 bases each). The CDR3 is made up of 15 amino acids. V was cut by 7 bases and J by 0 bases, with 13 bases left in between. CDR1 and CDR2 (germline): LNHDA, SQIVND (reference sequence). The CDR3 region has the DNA TGTGCCAGTACTCCAACGGGGCTCTCCTACAATGAGCAGTTCTTC. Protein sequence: CASTPTGLSYNEQFF.

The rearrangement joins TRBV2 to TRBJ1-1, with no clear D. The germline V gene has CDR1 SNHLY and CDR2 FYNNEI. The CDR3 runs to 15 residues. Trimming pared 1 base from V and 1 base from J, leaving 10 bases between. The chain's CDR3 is CASSEGGGGNTEAFF. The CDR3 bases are TGTGCCAGCAGTGAAGGGGGAGGTGGGAACACTGAAGCTTTCTTT.

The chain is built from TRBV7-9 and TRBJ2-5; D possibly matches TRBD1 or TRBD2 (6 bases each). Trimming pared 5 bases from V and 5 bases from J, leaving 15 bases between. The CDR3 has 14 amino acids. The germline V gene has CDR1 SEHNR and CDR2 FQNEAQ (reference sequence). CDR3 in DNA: TGTGCCAGCAGCCCAACAGTGGGGGGCGAGACCCAGTACTTC. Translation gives CASSPTVGGETQYF.

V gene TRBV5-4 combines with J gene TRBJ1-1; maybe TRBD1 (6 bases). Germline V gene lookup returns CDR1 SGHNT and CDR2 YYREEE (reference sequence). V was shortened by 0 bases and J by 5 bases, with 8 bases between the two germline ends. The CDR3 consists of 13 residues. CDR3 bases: TGTGCCAGCAGCTTGGCAGGGGTGACTGAAGCTTTCTTT. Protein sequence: CASSLAGVTEAFF.

The CDR3 DNA reads as TGTGCCAGCAGCCGCGACCAGCGGGGCACAGATACGCAGTATTTT. Its translation: CASSRDQRGTDTQYF. The rearrangement links TRBV5-4 to TRBJ2-3; D is perhaps TRBD2 (6 bases). Per germline, CDR1 SGHNT and CDR2 YYREEE (reference sequence). The ends were cut back, 4 bases at V and 1 base at J, with 13 bases in the middle. This CDR3 has 15 residues.

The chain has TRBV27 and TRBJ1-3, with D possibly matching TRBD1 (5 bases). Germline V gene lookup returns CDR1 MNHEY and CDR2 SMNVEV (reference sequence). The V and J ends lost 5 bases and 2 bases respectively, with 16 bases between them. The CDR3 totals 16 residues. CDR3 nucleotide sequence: TGTGCCAGCAGTACCAACCTCGGGACCCCTGGAAACACCATATATTTT. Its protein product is CASSTNLGTPGNTIYF.

In nucleotides, the CDR3 is TGTGCCAGTAGCACGGGACAGGGATACAATGAGCAGTTCTTC. This translates into CASSTGQGYNEQFF. The chain is built from TRBV19 and TRBJ2-1; 9 bases are a match to TRBD1. The CDR3 spans 14 residues. Germline trimming cut 6 bases from V and 4 bases from J; bases unmatched to any gene: 4. From germline, CDR1 is LNHDA and CDR2 SQIVND (reference sequence).

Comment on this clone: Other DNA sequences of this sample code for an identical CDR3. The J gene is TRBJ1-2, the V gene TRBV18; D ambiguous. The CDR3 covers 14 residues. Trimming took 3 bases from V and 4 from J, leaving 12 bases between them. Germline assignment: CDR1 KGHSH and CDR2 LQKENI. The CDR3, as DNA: TGTGCCAGCTCACCGCCCTCAGGCAGCTATGGCTACACCTTC. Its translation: CASSPPSGSYGYTF. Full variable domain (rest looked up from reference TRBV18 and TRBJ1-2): NAGVMQNPRHLVRRRGQEARLRCSPMKGHSHVYWYRQLPEEGLKFMVYLQKENIIDESGMPKERFSAEFPKEGPSILRIQQVVRGDSAAYFCASSPPSGSYGYTFGSGTRLTVV.

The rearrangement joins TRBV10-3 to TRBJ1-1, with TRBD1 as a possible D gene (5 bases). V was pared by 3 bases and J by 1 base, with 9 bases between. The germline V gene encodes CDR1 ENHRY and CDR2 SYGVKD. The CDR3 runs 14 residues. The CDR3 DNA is TGTGCCATCAGTGACTTGGGACGGAACACTGAAGCTTTCTTT. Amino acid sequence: CAISDLGRNTEAFF.

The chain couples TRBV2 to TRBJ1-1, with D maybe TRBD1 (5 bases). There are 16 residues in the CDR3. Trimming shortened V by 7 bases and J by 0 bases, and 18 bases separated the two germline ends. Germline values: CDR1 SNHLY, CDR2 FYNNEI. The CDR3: CASTLLRQSMNTEAFF. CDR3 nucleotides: TGTGCCAGCACGCTACTGCGACAGAGTATGAACACTGAAGCTTTCTTT.

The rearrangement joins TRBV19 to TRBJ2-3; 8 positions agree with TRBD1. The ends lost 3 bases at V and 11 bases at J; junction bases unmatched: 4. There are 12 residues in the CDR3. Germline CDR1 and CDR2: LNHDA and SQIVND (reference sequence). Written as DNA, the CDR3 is TGTGCCAGTAGTATGAGTGGGACAGGGCAGTATTTT. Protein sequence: CASSMSGTGQYF. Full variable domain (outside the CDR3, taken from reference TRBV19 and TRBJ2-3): DGGITQSPKYLFRKEGQNVTLSCEQNLNHDAMYWYRQDPGQGLRLIYYSQIVNDFQKGDIAEGYSVSREKKESFPLTVTSAQKNPTAFYLCASSMSGTGQYFGPGTRLTVL.

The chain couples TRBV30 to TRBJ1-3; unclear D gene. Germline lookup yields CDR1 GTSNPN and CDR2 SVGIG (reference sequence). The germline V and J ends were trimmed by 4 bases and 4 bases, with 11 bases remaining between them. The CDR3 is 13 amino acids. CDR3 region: CAWILTSGNTIYF. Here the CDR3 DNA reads TGTGCCTGGATTCTTACGTCGGGAAACACCATATATTTT.

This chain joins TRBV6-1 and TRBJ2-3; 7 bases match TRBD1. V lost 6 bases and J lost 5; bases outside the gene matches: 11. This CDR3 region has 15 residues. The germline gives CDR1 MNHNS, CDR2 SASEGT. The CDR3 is CASSENRGPGDTQYF. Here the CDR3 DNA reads TGTGCCAGCAGCGAAAACAGGGGTCCCGGAGATACGCAGTATTTT.

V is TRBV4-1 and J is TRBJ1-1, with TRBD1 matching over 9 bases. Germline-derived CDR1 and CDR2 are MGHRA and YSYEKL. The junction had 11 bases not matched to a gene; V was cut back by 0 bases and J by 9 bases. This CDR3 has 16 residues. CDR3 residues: CASSQDGPTTGGKAFF. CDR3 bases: TGCGCCAGCAGCCAAGATGGGCCGACAACAGGGGGCAAAGCTTTCTTT.

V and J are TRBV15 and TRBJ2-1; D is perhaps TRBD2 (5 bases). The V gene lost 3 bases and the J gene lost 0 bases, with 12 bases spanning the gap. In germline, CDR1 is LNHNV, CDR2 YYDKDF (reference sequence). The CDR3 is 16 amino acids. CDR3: CATSRALATSYNEQFF. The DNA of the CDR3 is TGTGCCACCAGCAGGGCCTTAGCGACCTCCTACAATGAGCAGTTCTTC.

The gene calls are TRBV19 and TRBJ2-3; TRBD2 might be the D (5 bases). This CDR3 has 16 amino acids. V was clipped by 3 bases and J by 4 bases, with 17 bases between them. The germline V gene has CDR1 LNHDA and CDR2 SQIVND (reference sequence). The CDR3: CASSMLLLGSADTQYF. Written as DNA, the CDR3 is TGTGCCAGTAGTATGTTGTTACTAGGTTCGGCAGATACGCAGTATTTT.

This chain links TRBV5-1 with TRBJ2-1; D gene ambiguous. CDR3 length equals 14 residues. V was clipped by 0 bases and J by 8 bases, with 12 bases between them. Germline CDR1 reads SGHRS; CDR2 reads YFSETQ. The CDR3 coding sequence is TGCGCCAGCAGCTTGGAGAATGGGGTGGATGAGCAGTTCTTC. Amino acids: CASSLENGVDEQFF.

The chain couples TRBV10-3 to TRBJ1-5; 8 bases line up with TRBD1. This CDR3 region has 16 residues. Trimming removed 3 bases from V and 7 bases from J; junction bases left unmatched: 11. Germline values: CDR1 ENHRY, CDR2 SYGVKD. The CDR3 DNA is TGTGCCATCAGTGAAGGACAGGGCGGAGTAAGCCAGCCCCAGCATTTT. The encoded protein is CAISEGQGGVSQPQHF.

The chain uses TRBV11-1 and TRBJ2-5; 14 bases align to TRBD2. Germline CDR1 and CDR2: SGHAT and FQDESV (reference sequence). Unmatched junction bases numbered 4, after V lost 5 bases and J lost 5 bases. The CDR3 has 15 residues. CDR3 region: CASSAGLAGGETQYF. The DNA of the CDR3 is TGTGCCAGCAGCGCCGGACTAGCGGGAGGTGAGACCCAGTACTTC.

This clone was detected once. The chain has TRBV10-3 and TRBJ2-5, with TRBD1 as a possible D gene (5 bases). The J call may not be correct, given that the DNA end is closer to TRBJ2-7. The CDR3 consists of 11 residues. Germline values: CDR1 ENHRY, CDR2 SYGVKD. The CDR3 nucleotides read TGTGCCATCGGACAATTCTACGAGCAGTACTTC. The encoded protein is CAIGQFYEQYF.

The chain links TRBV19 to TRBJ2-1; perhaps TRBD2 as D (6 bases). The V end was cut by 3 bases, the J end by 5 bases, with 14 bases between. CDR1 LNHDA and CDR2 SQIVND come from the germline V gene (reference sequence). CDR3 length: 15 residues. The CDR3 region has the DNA TGTGCCAGTAGTATGTGGACGGGAGAACACAATGAGCAGTTCTTC. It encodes CASSMWTGEHNEQFF.

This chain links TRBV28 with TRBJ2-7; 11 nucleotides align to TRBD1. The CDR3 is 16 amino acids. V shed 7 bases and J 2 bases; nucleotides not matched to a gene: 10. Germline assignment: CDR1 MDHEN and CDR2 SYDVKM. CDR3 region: CASKTLPGQGAYEQYF. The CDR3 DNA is TGTGCCAGCAAAACCCTCCCGGGACAGGGGGCCTACGAGCAGTACTTC.